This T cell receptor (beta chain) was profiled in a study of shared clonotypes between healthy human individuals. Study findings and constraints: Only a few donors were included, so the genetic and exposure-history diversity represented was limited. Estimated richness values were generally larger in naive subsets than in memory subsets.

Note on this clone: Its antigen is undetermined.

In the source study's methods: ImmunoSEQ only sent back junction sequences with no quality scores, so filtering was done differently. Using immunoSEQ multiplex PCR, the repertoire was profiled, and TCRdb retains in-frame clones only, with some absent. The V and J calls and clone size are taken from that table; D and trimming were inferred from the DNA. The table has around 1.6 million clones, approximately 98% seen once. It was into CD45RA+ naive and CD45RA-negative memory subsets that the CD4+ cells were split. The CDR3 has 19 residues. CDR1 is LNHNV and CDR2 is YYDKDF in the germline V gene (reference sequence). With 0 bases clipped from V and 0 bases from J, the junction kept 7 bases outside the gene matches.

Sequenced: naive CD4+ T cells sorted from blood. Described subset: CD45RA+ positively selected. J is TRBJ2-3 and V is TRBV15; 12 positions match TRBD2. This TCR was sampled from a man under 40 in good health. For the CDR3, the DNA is TGTGCCACCAGCAGAGATCCCCAAGGACTAGCGGGAAGCACAGATACGCAGTATTTT. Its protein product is CATSRDPQGLAGSTDTQYF.